The 16 T cell receptor beta chains below all came from one sample that was sequenced in a study of monozygotic twins with inflammatory bowel disease. No DNA is given; TCRdb re-called the 5' RACE reads and lists each CDR3 protein once. The sample is made up of 150,000 or so distinct CDR3 sequences, and the top ten hold 1% to 1.5% of it. Sequenced material: blood. These receptors were collected from a human donor with ulcerative colitis or Crohn's disease, or a healthy co-twin of an affected twin (not recorded which).

The chain recombines TRBV4-2 with TRBJ2-1. CDR1 is LGHNA and CDR2 is YNFKEQ in the germline V gene. This CDR3 is 17 amino acids long. The CDR3 reads CASSLQPGLGAYNEQFF.

The chain has TRBV28 and TRBJ2-5. Germline V gene sequence: CDR1 MDHEN, CDR2 SYDVKM. CDR3 size: 13 residues. This chain's CDR3 is CASSLGGKETQYF.

This chain connects TRBV6-1 to TRBJ2-5; TCRdb indicates TRBD1, and absent DNA this call remains unverified. The CDR3 runs to 13 residues. Germline V gene lookup returns CDR1 MNHNS and CDR2 SASEGT. CDR3 residues: CASRETGAETQYF.

The chain joins TRBV25-1 to TRBJ1-3. Per the germline V gene, CDR1 is MGHDK and CDR2 is SYGVNS. The CDR3 extends over 11 amino acids. The CDR3 spells CASRGGNTIYF.

The chain employs TRBV30 and TRBJ2-1; TCRdb selects TRBD2, and the lack of DNA leaves this call unchecked. This CDR3 comprises 15 residues. Germline-derived CDR1 and CDR2 are GTSNPN and SVGIG (reference sequence). CDR3: CAWSFGTSGIREQFF.

The chain recombines TRBV3-1 with TRBJ2-1; the TCRdb D gene call, TRBD1, has no DNA to confirm it. Germline V gene data show CDR1 as LGHDT and CDR2 as YNNKEL (reference sequence). The CDR3 sequence is 11 residues long. The CDR3 sequence: CASSPGTKKFF.

This chain joins TRBV20-1 and TRBJ2-2; lacking DNA, the TRBD2 call made by TCRdb goes unchecked. Germline values: CDR1 DFQATT, CDR2 SNEGSKA (reference sequence). This CDR3 has 12 amino acids. CDR3: CSVGTSGRELFF.

The rearrangement links TRBV28 to TRBJ2-1; the D call of TRBD2 rests on TCRdb alone, since no DNA is present to check it. CDR3 length: 17 amino acids. Germline loops: CDR1 MDHEN, CDR2 SYDVKM. Here the CDR3 reads CASSFFGLADKENEQFF.

The genes are TRBV7-3 and TRBJ2-7; TCRdb's D call of TRBD1 is untestable without DNA. This CDR3 is built from 14 residues. Germline V CDR1 and CDR2: SGHTA, FQGTGA. This CDR3 is CADLQGAANREQYF.

The rearrangement links TRBV20-1 to TRBJ2-3; as DNA is missing, the TRBD2 call by TCRdb cannot be tested. Germline values: CDR1 DFQATT, CDR2 SNEGSKA (reference sequence). The CDR3 spans 15 residues. CDR3 amino acids: CSARDPAGGVDTQYF.

J is TRBJ1-2 and V is TRBV6-1; TCRdb proposes TRBD1, but this gene call is untestable without DNA. The CDR3 extends over 11 amino acids. In germline, CDR1 is MNHNS, CDR2 SASEGT. Here the CDR3 reads CASSLRGHGVF.

CDR3: CASSESRGREKLFF. The rearrangement joins TRBV6-1 to TRBJ1-4; TCRdb indicates TRBD1, and absent DNA this call remains unverified. The germline gives CDR1 MNHNS, CDR2 SASEGT. The CDR3 has 14 amino acids.

The chain employs TRBV5-1 and TRBJ1-1; the TCRdb D gene call, TRBD1, has no DNA to confirm it. There are 17 residues in the CDR3. Germline lookup yields CDR1 SGHRS and CDR2 YFSETQ. CDR3 loop: CASSLALGVGMNTEAFF.

V is TRBV10-3 and J is TRBJ1-1; with no DNA, the TCRdb D assignment of TRBD1 cannot be verified. This CDR3 contains 14 residues. Per germline, CDR1 ENHRY and CDR2 SYGVKD. The chain's CDR3 is CAIRTPGENTEAFF.

The CDR3 region is CSVEEDRVDGGYTF. The genes are TRBV29-1 and TRBJ1-2; absent DNA, TCRdb's TRBD1 call cannot be checked. Germline values: CDR1 SQVTM, CDR2 ANQGSEA. The CDR3 is 14 residues long.

The chain joins TRBV20-1 to TRBJ2-3; the D gene TCRdb calls, TRBD2, cannot be checked with no DNA. The CDR3 has 17 residues. Germline CDR1 reads DFQATT; CDR2 reads SNEGSKA (reference sequence). CDR3 region: CSARDLRAGRLRDTQYF.